The present entry profiles one TCR beta chain with its context. Its antigen is unidentified. Libraries were prepared by immunoSEQ multiplex PCR; TCRdb keeps only in-frame clonotypes and omits some of them. The sample holds more than 10,000 clones, 70% to 90% seen once. Cyclophosphamide on days +3 and +4 followed busulfan-fludarabine conditioning and a marrow graft. V trimming: 0 bases; J trimming: 5 bases; junction bases outside the gene matches: 5. The germline CDR1 and CDR2 sequences are SGHRS and YFSETQ. The CDR3 contains 14 residues. The entry originates in a study of T cells after posttransplantation cyclophosphamide. Study observations and caveats: Donor CD8+ memory clones often dominated recipient blood repertoires at later times. TRB overlap between skin or GI tissue T cells and blood was limited. Recipient CMV seropositivity and CMV reactivation strongly tracked TRB clonality.

This clonotype originated in a female patient aged 45-60 years who received an allogeneic stem cell transplant from a related donor, was CMV-positive, and had no GVHD. The graft donor may be the source of some T cells. Sequenced here: PBMCs, sampled after allogeneic stem cell transplant with posttransplant cyclophosphamide. J is TRBJ2-7 and V is TRBV5-1, with TRBD1 identical over 7 bases. The CDR3 DNA follows: TGCGCCAGCAGCTTGGCCGACAGGGTAGACGAGCAGTACTTC. Its translation is CASSLADRVDEQYF. Combining the CDR3 with reference TRBV5-1 and TRBJ2-7 gives the whole variable domain KAGVTQTPRYLIKTRGQQVTLSCSPISGHRSVSWYQQTPGQGLQFLFEYFSETQRNKGNFPGRFSGRQFSNSRSEMNVSTLELGDSALYLCASSLADRVDEQYFGPGTRLTVT.